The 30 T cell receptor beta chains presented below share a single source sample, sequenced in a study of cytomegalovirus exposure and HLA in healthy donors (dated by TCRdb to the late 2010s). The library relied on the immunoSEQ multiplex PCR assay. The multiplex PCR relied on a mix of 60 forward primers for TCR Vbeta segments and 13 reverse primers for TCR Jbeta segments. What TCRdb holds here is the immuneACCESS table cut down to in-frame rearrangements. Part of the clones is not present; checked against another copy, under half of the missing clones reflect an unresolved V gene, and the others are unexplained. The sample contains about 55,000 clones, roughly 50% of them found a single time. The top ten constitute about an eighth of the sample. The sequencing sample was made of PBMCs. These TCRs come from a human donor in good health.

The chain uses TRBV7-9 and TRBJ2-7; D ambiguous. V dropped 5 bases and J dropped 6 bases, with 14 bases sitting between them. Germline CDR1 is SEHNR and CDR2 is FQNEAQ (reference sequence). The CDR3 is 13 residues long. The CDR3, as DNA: TGTGCCAGCAGCCCCCCAGGATCTGCCGAGCAGTACTTC. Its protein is CASSPPGSAEQYF.

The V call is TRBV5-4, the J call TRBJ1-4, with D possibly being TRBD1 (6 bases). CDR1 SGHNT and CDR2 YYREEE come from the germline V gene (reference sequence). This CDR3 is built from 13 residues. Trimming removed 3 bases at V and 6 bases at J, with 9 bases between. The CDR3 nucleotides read TGTGCCAGCAGCTGGGACAAGGATGAAAAACTGTTTTTT. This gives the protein CASSWDKDEKLFF. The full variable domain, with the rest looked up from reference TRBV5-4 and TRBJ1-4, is ETGVTQSPTHLIKTRGQQVTLRCSSQSGHNTVSWYQQALGQGPQFIFQYYREEENGRGNFPPRFSGLQFPNYSSELNVNALELDDSALYLCASSWDKDEKLFFGSGTQLSVL.

This CDR3 reads CASSTGQDRYGYTF. DNA of the CDR3: TGTGCCAGCAGTACGGGACAGGACCGGTATGGCTACACCTTC. The genes are TRBV6-5 and TRBJ1-2; 8 nucleotides match TRBD1. CDR1 is MNHEY and CDR2 is SVGAGI in the germline V gene. This CDR3 region has 14 residues. V was clipped by 5 bases and J by 5 bases; unmatched bases: 7.

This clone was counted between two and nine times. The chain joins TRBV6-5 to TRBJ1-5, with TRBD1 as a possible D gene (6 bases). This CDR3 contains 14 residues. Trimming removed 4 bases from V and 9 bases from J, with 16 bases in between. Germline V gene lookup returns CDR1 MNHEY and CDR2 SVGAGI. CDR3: CASSLGATGAPQHF. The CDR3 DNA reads TGTGCCAGCAGTTTGGGGGCAACTGGGGCGCCCCAGCATTTT.

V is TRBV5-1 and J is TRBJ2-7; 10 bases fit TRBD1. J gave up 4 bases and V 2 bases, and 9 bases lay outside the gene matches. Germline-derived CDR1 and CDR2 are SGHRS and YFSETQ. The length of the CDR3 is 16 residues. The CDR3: CASSFSDRGNRYEQYF. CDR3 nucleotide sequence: TGCGCCAGCAGCTTCTCGGACAGGGGGAATCGGTACGAGCAGTACTTC.

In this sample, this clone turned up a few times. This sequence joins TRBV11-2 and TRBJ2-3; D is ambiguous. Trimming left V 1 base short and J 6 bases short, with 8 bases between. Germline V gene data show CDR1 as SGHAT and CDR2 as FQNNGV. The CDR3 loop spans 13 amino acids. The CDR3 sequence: CASSLVGRDTQYF. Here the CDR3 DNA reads TGTGCCAGCAGCTTAGTGGGCCGGGATACGCAGTATTTT.

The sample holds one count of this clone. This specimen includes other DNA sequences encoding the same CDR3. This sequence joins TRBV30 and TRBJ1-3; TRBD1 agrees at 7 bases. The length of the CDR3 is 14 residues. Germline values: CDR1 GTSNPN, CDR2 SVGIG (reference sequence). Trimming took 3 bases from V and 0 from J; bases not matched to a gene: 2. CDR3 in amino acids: CAWRAGGSGNTIYF. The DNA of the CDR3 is TGTGCCTGGAGAGCAGGGGGCTCTGGAAACACCATATATTTT.

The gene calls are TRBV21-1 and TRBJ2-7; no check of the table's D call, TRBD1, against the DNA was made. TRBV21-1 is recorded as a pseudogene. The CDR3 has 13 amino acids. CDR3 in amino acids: CASSKGQGYEQYF. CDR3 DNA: TGTGCCAGCAGCAAAGGGCAGGGCTACGAGCAGTACTTC.

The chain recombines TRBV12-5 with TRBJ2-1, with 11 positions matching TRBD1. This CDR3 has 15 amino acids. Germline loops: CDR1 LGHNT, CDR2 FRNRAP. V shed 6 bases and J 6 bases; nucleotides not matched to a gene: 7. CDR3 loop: CASGTGQGELNEQFF. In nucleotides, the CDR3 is TGTGCTAGTGGAACGGGACAGGGGGAGCTCAATGAGCAGTTCTTC. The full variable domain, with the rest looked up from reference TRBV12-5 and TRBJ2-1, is DARVTQTPRHKVTEMGQEVTMRCQPILGHNTVFWYRQTMMQGLELLAYFRNRAPLDDSGMPKDRFSAEMPDATLATLKIQPSEPRDSAVYFCASGTGQGELNEQFFGPGTRLTVL.

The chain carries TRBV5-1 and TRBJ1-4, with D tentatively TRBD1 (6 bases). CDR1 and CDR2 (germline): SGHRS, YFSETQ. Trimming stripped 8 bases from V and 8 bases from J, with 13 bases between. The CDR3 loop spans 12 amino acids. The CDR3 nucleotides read TGCGCCAGTTCGGACAGTTCAGAAAAACTGTTTTTT. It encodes CASSDSSEKLFF.

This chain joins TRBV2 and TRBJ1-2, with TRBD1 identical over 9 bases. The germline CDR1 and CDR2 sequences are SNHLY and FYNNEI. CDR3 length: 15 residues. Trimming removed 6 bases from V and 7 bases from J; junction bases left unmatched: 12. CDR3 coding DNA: TGTGCCAGCAGCAACTCCGGGACAGGGTTCGTTGGCTACACCTTC. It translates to CASSNSGTGFVGYTF.

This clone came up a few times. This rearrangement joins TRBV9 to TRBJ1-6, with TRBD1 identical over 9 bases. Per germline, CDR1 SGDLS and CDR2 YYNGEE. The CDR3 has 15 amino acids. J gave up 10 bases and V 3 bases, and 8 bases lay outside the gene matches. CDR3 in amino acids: CASSATGGPLSPLHF. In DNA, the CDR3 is TGTGCCAGCAGCGCCACAGGGGGCCCCCTCTCACCCCTCCACTTT.

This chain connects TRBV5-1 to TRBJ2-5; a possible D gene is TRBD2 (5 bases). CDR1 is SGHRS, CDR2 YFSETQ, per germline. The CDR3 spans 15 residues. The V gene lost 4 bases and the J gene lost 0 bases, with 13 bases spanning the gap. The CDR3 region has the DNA TGCGCCAGCAGCGCAAGAGGACTGGACCAAGAGACCCAGTACTTC. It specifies CASSARGLDQETQYF. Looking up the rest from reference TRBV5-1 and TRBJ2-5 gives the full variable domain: KAGVTQTPRYLIKTRGQQVTLSCSPISGHRSVSWYQQTPGQGLQFLFEYFSETQRNKGNFPGRFSGRQFSNSRSEMNVSTLELGDSALYLCASSARGLDQETQYFGPGTRLLVL.

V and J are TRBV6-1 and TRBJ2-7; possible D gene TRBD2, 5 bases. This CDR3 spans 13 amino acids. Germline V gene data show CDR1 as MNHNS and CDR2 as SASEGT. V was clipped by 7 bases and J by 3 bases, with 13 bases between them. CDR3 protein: CASNTRLLYEQYF. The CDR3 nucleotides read TGTGCCAGCAACACCCGACTACTCTACGAGCAGTACTTC.

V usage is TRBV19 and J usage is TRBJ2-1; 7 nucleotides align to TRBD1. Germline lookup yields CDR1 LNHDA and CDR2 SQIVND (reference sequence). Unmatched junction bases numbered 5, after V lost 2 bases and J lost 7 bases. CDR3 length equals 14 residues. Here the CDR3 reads CASSISDRLNEQFF. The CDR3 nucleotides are TGTGCCAGTAGTATATCGGACAGGTTGAATGAGCAGTTCTTC.

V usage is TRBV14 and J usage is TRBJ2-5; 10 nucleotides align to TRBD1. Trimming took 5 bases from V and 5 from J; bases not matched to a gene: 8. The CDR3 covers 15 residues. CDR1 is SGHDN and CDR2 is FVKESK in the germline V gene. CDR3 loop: CASSGSGQGMETQYF. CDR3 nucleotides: TGTGCCAGCAGCGGATCGGGACAGGGGATGGAGACCCAGTACTTC.

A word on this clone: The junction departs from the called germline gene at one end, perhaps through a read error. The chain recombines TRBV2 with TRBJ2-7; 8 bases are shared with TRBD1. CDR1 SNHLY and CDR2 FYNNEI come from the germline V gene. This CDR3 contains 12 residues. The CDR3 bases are TGTGCCAGCAGCGAATCCGGGACAGGTGCTTTATGG. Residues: CASSESGTGALW.

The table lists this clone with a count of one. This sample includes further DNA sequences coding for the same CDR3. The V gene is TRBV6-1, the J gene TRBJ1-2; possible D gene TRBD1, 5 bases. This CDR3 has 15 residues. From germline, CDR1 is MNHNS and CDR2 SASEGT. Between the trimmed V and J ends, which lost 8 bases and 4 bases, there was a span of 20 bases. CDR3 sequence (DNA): TGTGCCAGCGCTCCAAATAAGGGCACAGGCTATGGCTACACCTTC. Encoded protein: CASAPNKGTGYGYTF.

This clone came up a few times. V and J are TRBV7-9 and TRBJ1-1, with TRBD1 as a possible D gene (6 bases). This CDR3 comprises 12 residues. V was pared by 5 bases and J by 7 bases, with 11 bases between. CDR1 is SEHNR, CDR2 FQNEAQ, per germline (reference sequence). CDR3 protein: CASSPGDGEAFF. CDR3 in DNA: TGTGCCAGCAGCCCAGGGGACGGTGAAGCTTTCTTT.

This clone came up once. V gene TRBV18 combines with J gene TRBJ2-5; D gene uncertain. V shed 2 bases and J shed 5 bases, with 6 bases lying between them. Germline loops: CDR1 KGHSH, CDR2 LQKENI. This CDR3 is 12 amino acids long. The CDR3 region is CASSPSSETQYF. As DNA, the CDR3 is TGTGCCAGCTCACCATCGAGTGAGACCCAGTACTTC. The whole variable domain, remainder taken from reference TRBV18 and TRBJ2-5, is NAGVMQNPRHLVRRRGQEARLRCSPMKGHSHVYWYRQLPEEGLKFMVYLQKENIIDESGMPKERFSAEFPKEGPSILRIQQVVRGDSAAYFCASSPSSETQYFGPGTRLLVL.

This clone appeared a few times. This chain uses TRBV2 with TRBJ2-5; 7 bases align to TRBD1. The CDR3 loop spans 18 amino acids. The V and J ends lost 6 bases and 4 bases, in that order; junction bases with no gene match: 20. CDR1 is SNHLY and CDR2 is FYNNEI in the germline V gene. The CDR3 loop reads CASRGRRKQGGPGETQYF. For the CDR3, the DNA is TGTGCCAGCAGGGGAAGGAGGAAGCAAGGGGGCCCGGGAGAGACCCAGTACTTC.

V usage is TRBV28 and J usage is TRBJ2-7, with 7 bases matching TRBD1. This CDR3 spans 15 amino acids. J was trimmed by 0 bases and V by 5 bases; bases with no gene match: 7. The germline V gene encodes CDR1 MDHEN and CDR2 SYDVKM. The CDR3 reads CASSVDTGVSYEQYF. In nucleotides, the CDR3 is TGTGCCAGCAGTGTTGATACAGGGGTCTCCTACGAGCAGTACTTC.

The CDR3 DNA is TGTGCCAGCAGCGTCTCGCCCGGGACTACCAACATTCAGTACTTC. It encodes CASSVSPGTTNIQYF. The chain has TRBV9 and TRBJ2-4; 7 positions match TRBD2. This CDR3 comprises 15 residues. Germline values: CDR1 SGDLS, CDR2 YYNGEE. V trimming: 2 bases; J trimming: 7 bases; junction bases outside the gene matches: 9.

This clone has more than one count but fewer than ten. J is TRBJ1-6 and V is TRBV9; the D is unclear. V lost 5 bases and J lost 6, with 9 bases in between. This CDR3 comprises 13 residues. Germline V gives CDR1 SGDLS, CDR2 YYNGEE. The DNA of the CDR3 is TGTGCCAGCAGTGTGGGCTTTAATTCACCCCTCCACTTT. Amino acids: CASSVGFNSPLHF.

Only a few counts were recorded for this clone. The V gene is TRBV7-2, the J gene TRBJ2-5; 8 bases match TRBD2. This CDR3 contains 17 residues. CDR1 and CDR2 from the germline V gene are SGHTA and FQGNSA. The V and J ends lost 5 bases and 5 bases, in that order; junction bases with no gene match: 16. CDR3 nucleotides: TGTGCCAGCAGCCCCGGTGGGGCGGGGGGCCGCGGGGAGACCCAGTACTTC. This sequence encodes CASSPGGAGGRGETQYF. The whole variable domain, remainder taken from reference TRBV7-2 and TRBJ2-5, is GAGVSQSPSNKVTEKGKDVELRCDPISGHTALYWYRQSLGQGLEFLIYFQGNSAPDKSGLPSDRFSAERTGGSVSTLTIQRTQQEDSAVYLCASSPGGAGGRGETQYFGPGTRLLVL.

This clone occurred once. The CDR3 loop reads CATSRGRTGGRYEQYF. Here the CDR3 DNA reads TGTGCCACCAGCAGAGGTCGGACAGGAGGAAGGTACGAGCAGTACTTC. J is TRBJ2-7 and V is TRBV15, with 7 bases fitting TRBD1. V trimming: 1 base; J trimming: 4 bases; junction bases outside the gene matches: 10. The CDR3 totals 16 residues. The germline CDR1 and CDR2 sequences are LNHNV and YYDKDF (reference sequence).

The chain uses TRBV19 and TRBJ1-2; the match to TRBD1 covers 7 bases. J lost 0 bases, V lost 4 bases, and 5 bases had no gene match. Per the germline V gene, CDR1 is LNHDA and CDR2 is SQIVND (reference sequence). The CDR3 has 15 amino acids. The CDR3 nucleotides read TGTGCCAGTAGTAGACAGGGTGAGGCTAACTATGGCTACACCTTC. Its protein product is CASSRQGEANYGYTF.

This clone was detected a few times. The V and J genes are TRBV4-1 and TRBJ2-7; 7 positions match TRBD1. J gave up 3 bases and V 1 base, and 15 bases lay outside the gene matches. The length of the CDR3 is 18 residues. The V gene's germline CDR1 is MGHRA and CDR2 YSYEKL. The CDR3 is CASSQGRQGETGGYEQYF. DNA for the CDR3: TGCGCCAGCAGCCAAGGGAGACAGGGAGAAACCGGTGGCTACGAGCAGTACTTC.

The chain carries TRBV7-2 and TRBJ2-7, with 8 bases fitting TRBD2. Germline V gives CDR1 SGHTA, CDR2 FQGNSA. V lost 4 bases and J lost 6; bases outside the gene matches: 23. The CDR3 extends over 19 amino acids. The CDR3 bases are TGTGCCAGCAGCTCTAACGGGGGGGCCAAGGTTGCGCCTGGGGTCGAGCAGTACTTC. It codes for CASSSNGGAKVAPGVEQYF.

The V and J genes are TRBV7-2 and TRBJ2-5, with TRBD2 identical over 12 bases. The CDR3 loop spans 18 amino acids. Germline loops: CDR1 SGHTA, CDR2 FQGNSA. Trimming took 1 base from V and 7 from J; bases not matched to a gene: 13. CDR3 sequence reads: CASSLGPFLAGGRRTQYF. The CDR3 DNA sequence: TGTGCCAGCAGCTTAGGGCCATTCCTAGCGGGGGGGCGGAGGACCCAGTACTTC.